Shown below are 29 T cell receptor beta chains from a single sample sequenced in a study of post-analysis software for immune sequencing data (dated by TCRdb to the mid-2010s). Study-level results and caveats: Four to six TRBV segments, including TRBV5-6, TRBV5-1 and TRBV20-1, were significantly more frequent in patients than controls.

Receptors were amplified or captured by PCR. TCRdb names Illumina HiSeq 2500 as the instrument used. To reduce PCR and sequencing biases, unique molecular identifiers were incorporated into the TCR beta cDNA libraries. TCRdb passed the public sequencing reads through fastp at Q25 and MiXCR, retaining productive beta sequences. Rows with one shared CDR3 protein collapse into an entry with the most common genes and DNA. The sample includes 750,000 to 900,000 distinct CDR3 sequences, with roughly 46% observed a single time. Jointly, the top ten make up 4.9% of the sample. For these receptors, no antigen is known. The sequenced sample consisted of blood. The receptors shown here come from a girl under 18 with multiple sclerosis.

The gene calls are TRBV3-1 and TRBJ2-2; the D is unclear. Germline V lookup: CDR1 LGHDT, CDR2 YNNKEL (reference sequence). The V end lost 0 bases, the J end lost 1 base, and 12 bases lay between the germline ends. The CDR3 runs to 17 residues. The CDR3 sequence: CASSQDLATVNTGELFF. The CDR3 region has the DNA TGTGCCAGCAGCCAAGATCTGGCGACTGTGAACACCGGGGAGCTGTTTTTT. Together with reference TRBV3-1 and TRBJ2-2, the CDR3 gives the full variable domain: DTAVSQTPKYLVTQMGNDKSIKCEQNLGHDTMYWYKQDSKKFLKIMFSYNNKELIINETVPNRFSPKSPDKAHLNLHINSLELGDSAVYFCASSQDLATVNTGELFFGEGSRLTVL.

This chain joins TRBV5-1 and TRBJ2-7; D is uncertain. V dropped 4 bases and J dropped 1 base, with 18 bases sitting between them. The CDR3 loop spans 16 amino acids. CDR1 SGHRS and CDR2 YFSETQ come from the germline V gene. Here the CDR3 reads CASSNDVVDLSYEQYF. The CDR3 DNA is TGCGCCAGCAGCAACGACGTGGTAGACCTTTCCTACGAGCAGTACTTC.

This sequence joins TRBV5-1 and TRBJ2-1, with D possibly TRBD2 on 6 matching bases. The CDR3 covers 14 residues. V lost 5 bases, J lost 7 bases, and 16 bases lay in between. From germline, CDR1 is SGHRS and CDR2 YFSETQ. The CDR3 loop is CASRSPGEGNEQFF. The CDR3 region has the DNA TGCGCCAGCAGAAGCCCGGGAGAAGGGAATGAGCAGTTCTTC. The full variable domain, in which reference TRBV5-1 and TRBJ2-1 provide the parts outside the CDR3, is KAGVTQTPRYLIKTRGQQVTLSCSPISGHRSVSWYQQTPGQGLQFLFEYFSETQRNKGNFPGRFSGRQFSNSRSEMNVSTLELGDSALYLCASRSPGEGNEQFFGPGTRLTVL.

The chain joins TRBV20-1 to TRBJ2-1, with D possibly matching TRBD2 (6 bases). V shed 2 bases and J shed 6 bases, with 11 bases lying between them. CDR1 and CDR2 from the germline V gene are DFQATT and SNEGSKA (reference sequence). The CDR3 is made up of 13 amino acids. CDR3 amino acids: CSARTGRSNEQFF. The CDR3 DNA follows: TGCAGTGCTAGAACCGGGAGAAGCAATGAGCAGTTCTTC.

This chain joins TRBV28 and TRBJ1-4; D is ambiguous. CDR1 is MDHEN and CDR2 is SYDVKM in the germline V gene. The CDR3 has 14 amino acids. Trimming stripped 6 bases from V and 7 bases from J, with 15 bases between. CDR3 bases: TGTGCCAGCAGGCAGTTTGATCTGGGTGAAAAACTGTTTTTT. Its translation: CASRQFDLGEKLFF.

The V call is TRBV29-1, the J call TRBJ2-7, with no clear D. The end of the DNA is better explained by TRBJ2-5, so the J call may be wrong. The CDR3 has 16 residues. Looked up from germline, CDR1 is SQVTM and CDR2 is ANQGSEA. For the CDR3, the DNA is TGCAGCGTTGAAGCACCCCATGGGCGAAGTTGGGAGACCCAGTACTTC. Its translation is CSVEAPHGRSWETQYF.

This clonotype was detected only a few times. The chain employs TRBV6-5 and TRBJ2-5; the match to TRBD1 covers 7 bases. Trimming at V came to 5 bases and at J to 11 bases, leaving 11 bases not matched to a gene. This CDR3 region has 13 residues. Germline V gene data show CDR1 as MNHEY and CDR2 as SVGAGI. The CDR3 coding sequence is TGTGCCAGCAGTGAGACTGGCACAGGGGAGCAGTACTTC. Protein: CASSETGTGEQYF.

About this clonotype itself: The junction differs from germline at one of its ends, possibly a read error. This rearrangement joins TRBV7-9 to TRBJ2-5; 8 nucleotides match TRBD1. The J call may be in error: the DNA end matches TRBJ2-7 better. Germline CDR1 is SEHNR and CDR2 is FQNEAQ (reference sequence). This CDR3 has 17 residues. The DNA for the CDR3 is TGTGCCAACAGCTTAGAATCGATAGGACAGGGCCGGTACGAGCAGTACTTC. Amino acid sequence: CANSLESIGQGRYEQYF.

This rearrangement joins TRBV6-2 or TRBV6-3 to TRBJ1-1, with D possibly TRBD1 on 6 matching bases. V shed 6 bases and J shed 0 bases, with 14 bases lying between them. The CDR3 spans 15 residues. Germline V CDR1 and CDR2: MNHEY, SVGEGT. The CDR3 sequence: CASSRIQGLNTEAFF. The CDR3 DNA sequence: TGTGCCAGCAGCCGTATACAGGGATTGAACACTGAAGCTTTCTTT.

The rearrangement uses TRBV10-3 and TRBJ2-5; perhaps TRBD1 as D (5 bases). The germline gives CDR1 ENHRY, CDR2 SYGVKD. CDR3 size: 15 residues. V was trimmed by 0 bases and J by 1 base, leaving 9 bases between them. The CDR3 DNA follows: TGTGCCATCAGTGAGTCCTTGGACATCCAAGAGACCCAGTACTTC. It translates to CAISESLDIQETQYF.

This clonotype was detected a few times. The chain employs TRBV5-1 and TRBJ2-1; TRBD2 matches at 14 bases. The CDR3 sequence is 17 residues long. V dropped 4 bases and J dropped 3; count of bases not matched to a gene: 6. CDR1 is SGHRS, CDR2 YFSETQ, per germline. CDR3 bases: TGCGCCAGCAGCACGGGACTAGCGGGGGAAGGCTACAATGAGCAGTTCTTC. Protein product: CASSTGLAGEGYNEQFF.

The sample holds a few counts of this clonotype. The chain is built from TRBV24-1 and TRBJ2-5; TRBD1 agrees at 10 bases. The V and J ends lost 4 bases and 2 bases, in that order; junction bases with no gene match: 12. The germline gives CDR1 KGHDR, CDR2 SFDVKD. There are 18 residues in the CDR3. CDR3 in DNA: TGTGCCACCAGTGACCCAATGAATCCGGGACAGGGGCAAGAGACCCAGTACTTC. Its translation: CATSDPMNPGQGQETQYF.

This sequence joins TRBV20-1 and TRBJ2-2; D might be TRBD2 (6 bases). Trimming pared 6 bases from V and 6 bases from J, leaving 11 bases between. The germline V gene has CDR1 DFQATT and CDR2 SNEGSKA (reference sequence). The CDR3 totals 12 residues. This CDR3 reads CSALTSSGELFF. The CDR3 DNA is TGCAGTGCCCTGACTAGTTCCGGGGAGCTGTTTTTT.

The chain combines TRBV7-9 with TRBJ1-1; D gene ambiguous. V lost 6 bases, J lost 6 bases, and 17 bases lay in between. The CDR3 is made up of 14 amino acids. Germline CDR1 reads SEHNR; CDR2 reads FQNEAQ (reference sequence). This chain's CDR3 is CASRPASARAEAFF. CDR3 nucleotides: TGTGCCAGCAGACCCGCGTCCGCCCGGGCTGAAGCTTTCTTT.

The rearrangement joins TRBV2 to TRBJ2-3; D remains ambiguous. The CDR3 has 16 residues. CDR1 and CDR2 (germline): SNHLY, FYNNEI. V was cut by 1 base and J by 6 bases, with 17 bases left in between. CDR3 protein: CASSEEARAAVDTQYF. CDR3 bases: TGTGCCAGCAGTGAAGAGGCTAGAGCCGCCGTGGATACGCAGTATTTT.

The V gene is TRBV6-1, the J gene TRBJ1-1, with D uncertain. Germline values: CDR1 MNHNS, CDR2 SASEGT. V was cut by 0 bases and J by 5 bases, with 10 bases left in between. This CDR3 has 14 amino acids. The CDR3 sequence is CASSEAVSGTEAFF. CDR3 coding DNA: TGTGCCAGCAGTGAAGCGGTAAGCGGGACTGAAGCTTTCTTT.

CDR3 DNA sequence: TGCAGTGCTAGGGTGCTCGCGGTCGAACTACAAGAGACCCAGTACTTC. Translating it yields CSARVLAVELQETQYF. The V and J genes are TRBV20-1 and TRBJ2-5; D remains ambiguous. CDR1 is DFQATT and CDR2 is SNEGSKA in the germline V gene (reference sequence). Trimming left V 3 bases short and J 2 bases short, with 19 bases between. This CDR3 region has 16 residues.

A few counts support this clonotype. This rearrangement joins TRBV12-3 or TRBV12-4 to TRBJ2-7, with 10 bases matching TRBD1. J gave up 3 bases and V 5 bases, and 4 bases lay outside the gene matches. The CDR3 totals 14 residues. As DNA, the CDR3 is TGTGCCAGCAGTCCGACAGGGGGCAACTACGAGCAGTACTTC. Its protein product is CASSPTGGNYEQYF.

The rearrangement uses TRBV20-1 and TRBJ2-1; 7 bases align to TRBD2. The CDR3 has 11 residues. Germline V gene sequence: CDR1 DFQATT, CDR2 SNEGSKA (reference sequence). Trimming removed 5 bases from V and 6 bases from J; junction bases left unmatched: 1. The CDR3 region is CSARGVNEQFF. The CDR3 DNA sequence: TGCAGTGCTCGGGGGGTCAATGAGCAGTTCTTC.

The chain is built from TRBV27 and TRBJ1-2; D is perhaps TRBD1 (6 bases). The CDR3 consists of 12 residues. V was clipped by 6 bases and J by 4 bases, with 9 bases between them. The germline gives CDR1 MNHEY, CDR2 SMNVEV (reference sequence). This CDR3 is CASRQGGYGYTF. The CDR3 DNA reads TGTGCCAGCAGACAGGGCGGCTATGGCTACACCTTC.

The chain employs TRBV6-2 or TRBV6-3 and TRBJ2-5, with 11 bases fitting TRBD2. Germline lookup yields CDR1 MNHEY and CDR2 SVGEGT. Germline trimming cut 8 bases from V and 2 bases from J; bases unmatched to any gene: 7. The CDR3 spans 15 residues. CDR3 bases: TGTGCCAGCTTTCTAGCGGGAGGTCAACAAGAGACCCAGTACTTC. Translating it yields CASFLAGGQQETQYF.

The V call is TRBV4-2, the J call TRBJ2-1, with D possibly TRBD1 on 6 matching bases. Germline V CDR1 and CDR2: LGHNA, YNFKEQ. Trimming cost V 4 bases and J 8 bases, with 18 bases left between them. This CDR3 is 15 amino acids long. The CDR3 region is CASSPRMAGADEQFF. CDR3 nucleotides: TGTGCCAGCAGCCCCCGGATGGCAGGGGCGGATGAGCAGTTCTTC.

This clonotype has a count of ten or more. The V gene is TRBV29-1, the J gene TRBJ1-1; maybe TRBD1 (5 bases). The V end lost 3 bases, the J end lost 6 bases, and 11 bases lay between the germline ends. This CDR3 region has 12 residues. Germline lookup yields CDR1 SQVTM and CDR2 ANQGSEA. CDR3 DNA: TGCAGCGTTGAGGGGGAGATCGCTGAAGCTTTCTTT. Translating it yields CSVEGEIAEAFF.

This clonotype has only one observation. The chain employs TRBV28 and TRBJ2-5, with 7 positions matching TRBD2. The CDR3 consists of 13 residues. The ends lost 3 bases at V and 4 bases at J; junction bases unmatched: 2. CDR1 MDHEN and CDR2 SYDVKM come from the germline V gene. CDR3 nucleotide sequence: TGTGCCAGCAGTTTTGCGGGAGTAGAGACCCAGTACTTC. This encodes CASSFAGVETQYF.

The chain is built from TRBV12-3 or TRBV12-4 and TRBJ1-5; D unresolved. The CDR3 runs 15 residues. Trimming pared 3 bases from V and 1 base from J, leaving 10 bases between. The CDR3 DNA reads as TGTGCCAGCAGTTTCCCACGGACGAGCAATCAGCCCCAGCATTTT. It translates to CASSFPRTSNQPQHF.

CDR3 region: CASSYRAPDTQYF. DNA of the CDR3: TGTGCCAGCAGTTACCGGGCCCCAGATACGCAGTATTTT. This chain connects TRBV6-6 to TRBJ2-3; D gene uncertain. The germline V gene has CDR1 MNHNY and CDR2 SVGAGI (reference sequence). Trimming stripped 2 bases from V and 4 bases from J, with 7 bases between. This CDR3 has 13 residues.

The chain uses TRBV20-1 and TRBJ2-5; no firm D call. Trimming took off 5 bases at V and 2 bases at J, with 12 bases between the two ends. The CDR3 length is 13 residues. CDR1 is DFQATT, CDR2 SNEGSKA, per germline (reference sequence). CDR3 residues: CSALDASQETQYF. The CDR3, as DNA: TGCAGTGCTCTGGATGCATCTCAAGAGACCCAGTACTTC.

As to this clonotype: A much larger clone is a single base away; this may be a read error. CDR3 protein: CRARGGYEQYF. For the CDR3, the DNA is TGCAGGGCTAGAGGGGGCTACGAGCAGTACTTC. The chain carries TRBV20-1 and TRBJ2-7, with D perhaps matching TRBD1 (6 bases). The length of the CDR3 is 11 residues. Germline assignment: CDR1 DFQATT and CDR2 SNEGSKA (reference sequence).

The V call is TRBV7-8, the J call TRBJ2-4; 12 nucleotides agree with TRBD1. Judging by the DNA end, TRBJ2-5 fits better; the J call may be wrong. The CDR3 sequence is 18 residues long. Germline V lookup: CDR1 SGHVS, CDR2 FQNEAQ. CDR3 region: CASSLVPGQGARGETQYF. For the CDR3, the DNA is TGTGCCAGCAGCTTAGTTCCGGGACAGGGGGCTCGGGGGGAGACCCAGTACTTC.